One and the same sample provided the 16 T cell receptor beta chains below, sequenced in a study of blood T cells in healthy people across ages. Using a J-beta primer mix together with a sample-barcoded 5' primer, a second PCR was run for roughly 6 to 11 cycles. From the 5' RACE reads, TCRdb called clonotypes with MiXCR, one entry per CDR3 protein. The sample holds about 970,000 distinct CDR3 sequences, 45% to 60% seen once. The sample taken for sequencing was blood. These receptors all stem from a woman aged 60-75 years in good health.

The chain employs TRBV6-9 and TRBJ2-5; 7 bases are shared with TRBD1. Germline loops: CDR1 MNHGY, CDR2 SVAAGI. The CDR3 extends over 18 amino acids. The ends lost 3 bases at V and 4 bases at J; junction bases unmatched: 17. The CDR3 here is CASSYPQLRDRRVETQYF. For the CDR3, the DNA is TGTGCCAGCAGTTACCCCCAATTGAGGGACAGAAGGGTAGAGACCCAGTACTTC.

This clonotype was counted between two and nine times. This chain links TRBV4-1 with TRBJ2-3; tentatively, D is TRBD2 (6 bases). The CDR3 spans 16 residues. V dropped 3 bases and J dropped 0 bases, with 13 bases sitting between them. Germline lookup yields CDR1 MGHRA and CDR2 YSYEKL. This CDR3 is CASSQLAGTSTDTQYF. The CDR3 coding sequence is TGCGCCAGCAGCCAGCTAGCCGGGACTAGCACAGATACGCAGTATTTT.

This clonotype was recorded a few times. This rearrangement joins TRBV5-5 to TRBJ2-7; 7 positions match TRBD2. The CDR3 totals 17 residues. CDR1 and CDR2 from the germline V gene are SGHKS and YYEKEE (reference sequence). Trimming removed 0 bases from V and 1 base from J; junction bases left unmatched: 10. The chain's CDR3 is CASSLVREARRSYEQYF. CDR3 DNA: TGTGCCAGCAGCTTGGTCCGGGAGGCCAGACGATCCTACGAGCAGTACTTC.

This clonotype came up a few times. The CDR3 sequence is CASSQAGTGAGANVLTF. In nucleotides, the CDR3 is TGCGCCAGCAGCCAAGCCGGGACAGGGGCTGGGGCCAACGTCCTGACTTTC. The V gene is TRBV4-3, the J gene TRBJ2-6; 10 bases line up with TRBD1. This CDR3 region has 17 residues. Germline V gene sequence: CDR1 LGHNA, CDR2 YSLEER. The trim removed 1 base at V and 2 bases at J, leaving 2 bases unmatched.

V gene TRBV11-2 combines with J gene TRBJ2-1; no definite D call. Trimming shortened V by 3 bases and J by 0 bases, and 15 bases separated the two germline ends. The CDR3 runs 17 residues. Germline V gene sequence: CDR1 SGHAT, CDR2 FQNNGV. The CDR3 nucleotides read TGTGCCAGCAGCTTCTTATACGGCGGTAGCTCCTACAATGAGCAGTTCTTC. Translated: CASSFLYGGSSYNEQFF. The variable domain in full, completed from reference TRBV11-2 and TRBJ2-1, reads EAGVAQSPRYKIIEKRQSVAFWCNPISGHATLYWYQQILGQGPKLLIQFQNNGVVDDSQLPKDRFSAERLKGVDSTLKIQPAKLEDSAVYLCASSFLYGGSSYNEQFFGPGTRLTVL.

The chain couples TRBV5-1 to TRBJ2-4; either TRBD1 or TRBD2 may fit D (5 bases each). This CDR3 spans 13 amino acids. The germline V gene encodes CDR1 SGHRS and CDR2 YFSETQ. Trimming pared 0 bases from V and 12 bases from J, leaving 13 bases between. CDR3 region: CASSLAGTGGQYF. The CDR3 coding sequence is TGCGCCAGCAGCTTGGCTGGGACGGGTGGTCAGTACTTC.

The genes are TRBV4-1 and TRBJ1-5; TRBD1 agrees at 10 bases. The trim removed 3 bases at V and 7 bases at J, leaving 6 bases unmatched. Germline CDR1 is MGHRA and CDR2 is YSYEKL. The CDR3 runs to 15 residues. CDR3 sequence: CASSQGQGQRQPQHF. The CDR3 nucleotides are TGCGCCAGCAGCCAGGGACAGGGGCAGAGGCAGCCCCAGCATTTT.

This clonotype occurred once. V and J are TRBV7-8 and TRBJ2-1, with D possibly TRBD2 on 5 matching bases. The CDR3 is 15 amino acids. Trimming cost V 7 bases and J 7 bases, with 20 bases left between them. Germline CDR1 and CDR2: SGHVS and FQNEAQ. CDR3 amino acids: CASTNQRASVNEQFF. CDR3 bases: TGTGCCAGCACCAATCAGAGGGCCTCCGTGAATGAGCAGTTCTTC. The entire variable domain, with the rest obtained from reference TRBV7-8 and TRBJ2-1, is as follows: GAGVSQSPRYKVAKRGQDVALRCDPISGHVSLFWYQQALGQGPEFLTYFQNEAQLDKSGLPSDRFFAERPEGSVSTLKIQRTQQEDSAVYLCASTNQRASVNEQFFGPGTRLTVL.

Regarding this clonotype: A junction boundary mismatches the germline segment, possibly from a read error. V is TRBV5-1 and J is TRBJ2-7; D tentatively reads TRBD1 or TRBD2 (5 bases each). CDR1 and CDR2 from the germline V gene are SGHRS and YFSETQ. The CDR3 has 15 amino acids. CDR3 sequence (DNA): TGCGCCAGCAGCTCTTTGGGGGACGGATTCGACGAGCAGTATTTC. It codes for CASSSLGDGFDEQYF.

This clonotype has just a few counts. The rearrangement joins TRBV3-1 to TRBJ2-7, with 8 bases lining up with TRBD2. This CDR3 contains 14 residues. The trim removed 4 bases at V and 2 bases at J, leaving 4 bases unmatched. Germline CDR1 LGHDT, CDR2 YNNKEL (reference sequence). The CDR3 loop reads CASSRSGSPYEQYF. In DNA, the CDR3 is TGTGCCAGCAGCCGCAGCGGGAGTCCCTACGAGCAGTACTTC.

CDR3 nucleotides: TGCGCCACGTCAGGACAGGGGGAGAATACGCAGTATTTT. Encoded protein: CATSGQGENTQYF. V gene TRBV5-1 combines with J gene TRBJ2-3; 10 bases agree with TRBD1. Looked up from germline, CDR1 is SGHRS and CDR2 is YFSETQ. This CDR3 has 13 amino acids. Unmatched junction bases numbered 8, after V lost 9 bases and J lost 7 bases.

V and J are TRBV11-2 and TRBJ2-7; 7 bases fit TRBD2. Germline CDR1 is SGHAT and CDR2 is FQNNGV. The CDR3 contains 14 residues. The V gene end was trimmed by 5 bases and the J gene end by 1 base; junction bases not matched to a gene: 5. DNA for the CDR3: TGTGCCAGCAGCCGGGGGGTCGGATCCTACGAGCAGTACTTC. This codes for CASSRGVGSYEQYF.

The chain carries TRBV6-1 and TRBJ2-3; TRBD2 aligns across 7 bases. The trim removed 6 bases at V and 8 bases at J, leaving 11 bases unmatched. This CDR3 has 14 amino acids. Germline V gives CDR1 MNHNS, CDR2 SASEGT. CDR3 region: CASSPEAGAGTQYF. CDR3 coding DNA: TGTGCCAGCAGCCCCGAGGCGGGAGCGGGTACGCAGTATTTT.

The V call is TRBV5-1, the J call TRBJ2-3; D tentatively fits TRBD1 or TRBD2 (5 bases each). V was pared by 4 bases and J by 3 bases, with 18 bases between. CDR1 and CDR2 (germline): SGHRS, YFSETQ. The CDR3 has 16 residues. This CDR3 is CASSPGTAWMTDTQYF. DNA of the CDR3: TGCGCCAGCAGCCCGGGGACGGCCTGGATGACAGATACGCAGTATTTT.

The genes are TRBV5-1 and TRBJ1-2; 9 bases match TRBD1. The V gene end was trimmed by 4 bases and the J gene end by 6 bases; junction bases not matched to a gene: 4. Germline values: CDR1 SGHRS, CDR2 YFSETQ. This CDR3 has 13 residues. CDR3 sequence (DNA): TGCGCCAGCAGCGACACAGGGGGCGATGGCTACACCTTC. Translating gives CASSDTGGDGYTF.

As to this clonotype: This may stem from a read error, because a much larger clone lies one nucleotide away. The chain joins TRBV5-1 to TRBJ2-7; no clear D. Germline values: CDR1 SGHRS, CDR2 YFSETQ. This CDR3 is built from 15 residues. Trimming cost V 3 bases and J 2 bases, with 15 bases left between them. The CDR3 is CASSWAAGSTYEQYF. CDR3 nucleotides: TGCGCCAGCAGCTGGGCGGCCGGGTCAACCTACGAGCAGTACTTC. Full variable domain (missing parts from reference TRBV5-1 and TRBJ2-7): KAGVTQTPRYLIKTRGQQVTLSCSPISGHRSVSWYQQTPGQGLQFLFEYFSETQRNKGNFPGRFSGRQFSNSRSEMNVSTLELGDSALYLCASSWAAGSTYEQYFGPGTRLTVT.